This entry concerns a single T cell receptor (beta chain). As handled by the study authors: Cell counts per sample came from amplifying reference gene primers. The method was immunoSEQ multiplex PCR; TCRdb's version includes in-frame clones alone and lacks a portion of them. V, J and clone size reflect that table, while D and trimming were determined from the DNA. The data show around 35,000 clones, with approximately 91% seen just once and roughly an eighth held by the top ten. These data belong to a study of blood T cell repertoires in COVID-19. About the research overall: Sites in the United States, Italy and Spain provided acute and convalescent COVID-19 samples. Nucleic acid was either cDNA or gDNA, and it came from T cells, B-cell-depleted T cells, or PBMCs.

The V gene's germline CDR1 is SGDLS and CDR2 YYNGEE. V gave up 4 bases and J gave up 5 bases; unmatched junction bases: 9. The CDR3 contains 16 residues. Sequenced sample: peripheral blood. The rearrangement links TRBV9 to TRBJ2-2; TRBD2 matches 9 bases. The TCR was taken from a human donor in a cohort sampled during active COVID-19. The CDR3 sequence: CASSPRLAGATGELFF. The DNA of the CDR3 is TGTGCCAGCAGCCCACGATTAGCGGGAGCAACCGGGGAGCTGTTTTTT.